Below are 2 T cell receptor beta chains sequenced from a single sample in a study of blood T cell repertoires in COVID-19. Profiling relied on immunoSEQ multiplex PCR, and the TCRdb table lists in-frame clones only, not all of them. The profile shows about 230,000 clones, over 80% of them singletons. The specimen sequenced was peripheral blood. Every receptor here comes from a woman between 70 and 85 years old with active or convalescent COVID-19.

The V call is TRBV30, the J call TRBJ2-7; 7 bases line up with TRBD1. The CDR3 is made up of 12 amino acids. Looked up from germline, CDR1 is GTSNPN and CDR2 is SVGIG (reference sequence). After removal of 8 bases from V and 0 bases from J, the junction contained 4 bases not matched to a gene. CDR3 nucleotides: TGTGCCGGGGACAGATCCTCCTACGAGCAGTACTTC. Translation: CAGDRSSYEQYF.

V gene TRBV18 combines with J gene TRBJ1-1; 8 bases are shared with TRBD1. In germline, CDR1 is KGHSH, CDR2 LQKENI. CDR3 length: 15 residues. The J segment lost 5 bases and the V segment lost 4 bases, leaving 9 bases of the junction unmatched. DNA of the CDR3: TGTGCCAGCTCACTCGGACAGGGAAAATTGACTGAAGCTTTCTTT. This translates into CASSLGQGKLTEAFF.